The entry that follows covers one TCR beta chain sequence. Its antigen has not been determined. No clone much larger than this one lies a single base away; base qualities are absent. CDR1 and CDR2 are drawn from the germline V gene: MDHEN, SYDVKM. Trimming at the junction amounts to 1 base on V and 2 bases on J, and the germline ends lie 15 bases apart. The CDR3 spans 17 residues, from the cysteine through the phenylalanine. Only the CDR3 DNA stays, 51 bases, in frame from base 1. The time point label of this sample denotes: baseline before first vaccination. Vaccinee samples were obtained from the UK trials COV001 and COV002, which included a single-blind randomized controlled phase 2/3 trial of AZD1222 (ChAdOx1 nCoV-19) in healthy adults. For TCRbeta chain sequencing, PBMC samples from trial participants were taken at day 0 and at day 28 after the second dose. This sample was taken from a study of T cell responses to AZD1222 COVID-19 vaccine (dated by TCRdb to the early 2020s). Some background on the complete study: AZD1222 recipients whose second dose came at about 4 weeks and those whose second dose came at about 12 weeks were combined into one group, since spike-specific TCR depth and breadth did not differ between the two schedules. Enrollment into the trials was organized by age into subgroups of 18-55, 56-69 and 70-plus years, and those subgroups contained about 150, 27 and 61 TCR-sequenced participants, respectively. TCR sequencing covered about 230 trial participants: roughly 200 given two doses of AZD1222 and some 25 given two doses of MenACWY control vaccine. Study-wide findings and limitations: Only five or six AZD1222 recipients were SARS-CoV-2 seropositive at baseline, limiting conclusions about previously exposed vaccinees. Spike-specific TCR breadth and depth rose significantly after two AZD1222 doses compared with day 0 and with MenACWY recipients. No day 14 peak-response samples were available, so repertoires were characterized only after the peak T cell response. CD4 TCRs associated with the vaccine covered the entire spike protein, and the dominant responses were in regions 160-218 and 743-854. Epitopes outside the regions mutated in the B.1.351 and B.1.1.7 variants were reportedly recognized by nearly half of the unique spike-specific TCRs. Participants were mostly white British and included more females than males, and it was suggested by the authors that clonal diversity may have been underestimated. In the small 56-69-year group, the increase in depth fell short of significance, most likely because of low power.

The CDR3 regions of human TCRbeta chains were analyzed by immunosequencing. In the source study's methods: TCRs in the repertoires were matched against a reference library of SARS-CoV-2-specific TCRs that had been generated with the MIRA antigen-specificity platform. Breadth was defined as the fraction of unique TCRs that were SARS-CoV-2-associated, and depth was defined as the fraction of total T cells that were SARS-CoV-2-associated. Using the MIRA data, each spike-specific TCR was mapped to the spike region that the TCR reacts to and placed in a CD4 or CD8 class. Log10-transformed breadth and depth values were compared by one-way ANOVA with Sidak's multiple comparisons tests. This is the immuneACCESS table as TCRdb keeps it, with only in-frame sequences that have V and J called. A part of the clones is gone; compared with another copy, unresolved V genes explain less than half, and the rest is unexplained. D and trimming were read from the DNA, whereas the V and J calls and clone size are those reported in that table. The sample table contains under 150,000 clones; only one count was recorded for around nine tenths of them. Together, the top ten hold 2.4% of the sample.

The TCR sequence derives from an adult in good health. The chain is encoded by TRBV28 joined to TRBJ1-3, with TRBD1 perhaps the D gene, on 6 matching bases. The source material was peripheral blood, sampled on day 0 of AZD1222 vaccination. The nucleotide sequence reads TGTGCCAGCAGTTTATCCCCGACAGGACCCACTGGAAACACCATATATTTT. The encoded protein is CASSLSPTGPTGNTIYF.